Listed here are 21 T cell receptor beta chains from one sample, sequenced in a study of blood T cells in healthy people across ages. The second PCR ran about 6 to 11 cycles with a sample-barcoded 5' primer and J-beta primers. From the 5' RACE reads, TCRdb called clonotypes with MiXCR, one entry per CDR3 protein. Of about 830,000 distinct CDR3 sequences in the sample, 55% to 65% were seen once. The specimen was blood. The source of these receptors is a man aged 30 to 39 in good health.

This clonotype occurred a few times. The chain combines TRBV14 with TRBJ1-2, with D perhaps TRBD1 (6 bases). V was clipped by 0 bases and J by 5 bases, with 10 bases between them. CDR1 SGHDN and CDR2 FVKESK come from the germline V gene. CDR3 length equals 14 residues. The CDR3 loop reads CASSQDWQGYGYTF. CDR3 bases: TGTGCCAGCAGCCAAGATTGGCAGGGGTATGGCTACACCTTC.

The chain joins TRBV7-3 to TRBJ2-4, with 9 bases aligning to TRBD1. Looked up from germline, CDR1 is SGHTA and CDR2 is FQGTGA. J was trimmed by 1 base and V by 0 bases; bases with no gene match: 1. The CDR3 has 16 amino acids. Here the CDR3 reads CASSLTGQGAKNIQYF. CDR3 DNA sequence: TGTGCCAGCAGCTTAACGGGACAGGGTGCCAAAAACATTCAGTACTTC.

This clonotype was counted once. The chain couples TRBV13 to TRBJ1-2, with D hard to call. With 2 bases removed from V and 3 bases from J, the gap between germline ends came to 13 bases. Germline V CDR1 and CDR2: PRHDT, FYEKMQ (reference sequence). The CDR3 is 15 residues long. CDR3: CASSLSGALHYGYTF. The CDR3, as DNA: TGTGCCAGCAGCTTATCCGGTGCTTTGCACTATGGCTACACCTTC.

This chain links TRBV5-1 with TRBJ2-7, with 9 bases matching TRBD2. This CDR3 has 16 amino acids. Unmatched junction bases numbered 8, after V lost 4 bases and J lost 0 bases. Germline V gene data show CDR1 as SGHRS and CDR2 as YFSETQ. The CDR3 DNA is TGCGCCAGCAGCACGGAGCGGGGGGCATCCTCCTACGAGCAGTACTTC. Its protein product is CASSTERGASSYEQYF.

The rearrangement uses TRBV18 and TRBJ2-7, with 10 bases lining up with TRBD1. Germline CDR1 and CDR2: KGHSH and LQKENI. The CDR3 has 14 residues. V was pared by 1 base and J by 4 bases, with 1 base of the junction left unmatched. The CDR3 nucleotides are TGTGCCAGCTCACCACTGGGACAGGGGTACGAGCAGTACTTC. It translates to CASSPLGQGYEQYF.

The chain carries TRBV7-6 and TRBJ2-7; 10 bases agree with TRBD1. This CDR3 contains 15 residues. Germline lookup yields CDR1 SGHVS and CDR2 FNYEAQ. Trimming at V came to 3 bases and at J to 2 bases, leaving 4 bases not matched to a gene. CDR3 amino acids: CASSLGTGETYEQYF. The DNA for the CDR3 is TGTGCCAGCAGCTTGGGGACAGGGGAAACCTACGAGCAGTACTTC.

This sequence joins TRBV7-3 and TRBJ2-5; unclear D gene. CDR1 and CDR2 (germline): SGHTA, FQGTGA. This CDR3 has 15 residues. V was cut by 5 bases and J by 5 bases, with 18 bases left in between. DNA of the CDR3: TGTGCCAGCAGCCAGGCGCCTACGTCCATGGAGACCCAGTACTTC. Its protein product is CASSQAPTSMETQYF.

The chain carries TRBV11-2 and TRBJ2-5; 11 nucleotides match TRBD2. This CDR3 has 16 amino acids. CDR1 and CDR2 from the germline V gene are SGHAT and FQNNGV. J gave up 2 bases and V 5 bases, and 7 bases lay outside the gene matches. The CDR3 sequence: CASSQAGLAVQETQYF. The CDR3 coding sequence is TGTGCCAGCAGCCAAGCGGGACTAGCGGTACAAGAGACCCAGTACTTC.

This clonotype appeared a few times. The rearrangement joins TRBV4-2 to TRBJ2-3, with D hard to call. This CDR3 comprises 14 residues. Germline CDR1 and CDR2: LGHNA and YNFKEQ. Trimming pared 0 bases from V and 0 bases from J, leaving 4 bases between. CDR3: CASSQEPSTDTQYF. CDR3 DNA sequence: TGTGCCAGCAGCCAAGAGCCTAGCACAGATACGCAGTATTTT.

This sequence joins TRBV7-9 and TRBJ2-1; D gene unclear. Trimming stripped 5 bases from V and 3 bases from J, with 17 bases between. This CDR3 spans 16 amino acids. CDR1 is SEHNR and CDR2 is FQNEAQ in the germline V gene (reference sequence). Written as DNA, the CDR3 is TGTGCCAGCAGCCCCATGATGAGCCGGGTCTACAATGAGCAGTTCTTC. This sequence encodes CASSPMMSRVYNEQFF.

The chain couples TRBV6-5 to TRBJ2-1; TRBD2 agrees at 9 bases. This CDR3 is 16 amino acids long. The germline gives CDR1 MNHEY, CDR2 SVGAGI. J gave up 4 bases and V 2 bases, and 6 bases lay outside the gene matches. CDR3 DNA: TGTGCCAGCAGTTACCCTGGAGCGGGGGGATACAATGAGCAGTTCTTC. Protein: CASSYPGAGGYNEQFF.

This chain links TRBV6-2 or TRBV6-3 with TRBJ2-1; a weak D match, TRBD2 (6 bases). This CDR3 region has 15 residues. Between the trimmed V and J ends, which lost 5 bases and 3 bases, there was a span of 14 bases. CDR1 and CDR2 from the germline V gene are MNHEY and SVGEGT. The CDR3 reads CASSTALDYYNEQFF. CDR3 nucleotides: TGTGCCAGCAGTACTGCCTTGGACTACTACAATGAGCAGTTCTTC.

The chain recombines TRBV6-6 with TRBJ2-1; 8 nucleotides agree with TRBD1. V lost 6 bases to trimming and J lost 13 bases; unmatched junction nucleotides: 17. The CDR3 has 15 residues. Per germline, CDR1 MNHNY and CDR2 SVGAGI (reference sequence). CDR3 DNA sequence: TGTGCCAGCAGCCCGGGACAGGACTATTGGGAGACCCAGTTCTTC. Its protein is CASSPGQDYWETQFF.

This clonotype was counted ten times or more. The chain carries TRBV3-1 and TRBJ2-7; D is uncertain. This CDR3 has 14 amino acids. V was cut by 2 bases and J by 0 bases, with 8 bases left in between. CDR1 and CDR2 from the germline V gene are LGHDT and YNNKEL (reference sequence). The CDR3 protein is CASSQMASSYEQYF. Here the CDR3 DNA reads TGTGCCAGCAGCCAAATGGCGAGCTCCTACGAGCAGTACTTC.

The chain joins TRBV20-1 to TRBJ2-5; 8 bases map to TRBD2. CDR1 is DFQATT and CDR2 is SNEGSKA in the germline V gene (reference sequence). The CDR3 contains 17 residues. J lost 11 bases, V lost 3 bases, and 23 bases had no gene match. CDR3 residues: CSASPDLGGGFLSWQYF. For the CDR3, the DNA is TGCAGTGCTAGCCCGGACCTCGGCGGGGGGTTTCTCTCTTGGCAGTACTTC.

As regards this clonotype: A much larger clone differs by one base, so this may be a read error. The genes are TRBV4-2 and TRBJ2-3; 9 bases align to TRBD2. Germline assignment: CDR1 LGHNA and CDR2 YNFKEQ. The CDR3 totals 17 residues. The CDR3 region is CASSQAGTSSNTDTRYF. The CDR3 nucleotides are TGTGCCAGCAGCCAAGCCGGGACTAGCAGCAACACAGATACGCGGTATTTT.

This rearrangement joins TRBV6-2 or TRBV6-3 to TRBJ2-7; D is ambiguous. Germline lookup yields CDR1 MNHEY and CDR2 SVGEGT. Trimming removed 8 bases from V and 1 base from J, with 9 bases in between. The CDR3 sequence is 12 residues long. This CDR3 is CASGEISYEQYF. CDR3 DNA: TGTGCCAGCGGGGAAATTTCCTACGAGCAGTACTTC.

This clonotype turned up a few times. The V call is TRBV4-3, the J call TRBJ1-6; TRBD1 might be the D (5 bases). The CDR3 has 16 amino acids. The germline gives CDR1 LGHNA, CDR2 YSLEER. V dropped 2 bases and J dropped 10 bases, with 18 bases sitting between them. The CDR3 region has the DNA TGCGCCAGCAGCCAAACGCGGGGGGACGGATTGTCACCCCTCCACTTT. It specifies CASSQTRGDGLSPLHF.

This clonotype was seen more than once but under ten times. V gene TRBV27 combines with J gene TRBJ2-7; D is possibly TRBD1 (5 bases). Trimming took 9 bases from V and 2 from J, leaving 8 bases between them. The CDR3 consists of 11 residues. CDR1 is MNHEY, CDR2 SMNVEV, per germline (reference sequence). CDR3 sequence reads: CASGATYEQYF. The CDR3 DNA follows: TGTGCCAGTGGGGCCACCTACGAGCAGTACTTC.

The gene calls are TRBV7-3 and TRBJ2-1; 12 bases agree with TRBD2. V trimming: 3 bases; J trimming: 3 bases; junction bases outside the gene matches: 9. This CDR3 is 18 amino acids long. CDR1 SGHTA and CDR2 FQGTGA come from the germline V gene. The CDR3 reads CASSFSFSTSGGYNEQFF. The CDR3 nucleotides read TGTGCCAGCAGCTTCTCATTCTCGACTAGCGGGGGCTACAATGAGCAGTTCTTC.

The chain joins TRBV7-3 to TRBJ2-1; D may match TRBD1 or TRBD2 (5 bases each). The CDR3 has 13 residues. V dropped 6 bases and J dropped 9 bases, with 15 bases sitting between them. Germline CDR1 reads SGHTA; CDR2 reads FQGTGA. The CDR3 loop is CASSLDWGREQFF. For the CDR3, the DNA is TGTGCCAGCAGTCTGGACTGGGGCCGTGAGCAGTTCTTC.